Each of the 24 T cell receptor beta chains below was sequenced from the same sample in a study of PD-1 blockade in classical Hodgkin lymphoma. Relapse after autologous stem cell transplantation occurred in every patient, and brentuximab vedotin exposure varied. The assay was immunoSEQ multiplex PCR, and TCRdb's table has in-frame clones only and misses some. The sample has around 36,000 clones, 87% seen once; the top ten hold 7% to 9.5%. Specimen: peripheral blood mononuclear cells (PBMCs), collected at baseline. These receptors all stem from a human donor with classical Hodgkin lymphoma.

The rearrangement uses TRBV6-1 and TRBJ1-5; D unresolved. Looked up from germline, CDR1 is MNHNS and CDR2 is SASEGT. The CDR3 spans 13 residues. V lost 5 bases, J lost 5 bases, and 10 bases lay in between. The CDR3 DNA reads TGTGCCAGCAGTACAGAGCTTTATCAGCCCCAGCATTTT. Translated, it gives CASSTELYQPQHF.

The V gene is TRBV19, the J gene TRBJ1-2; D is undetermined. Germline values: CDR1 LNHDA, CDR2 SQIVND (reference sequence). V was cut by 3 bases and J by 0 bases, with 11 bases left in between. The CDR3 is 15 residues long. CDR3 loop: CASSIRHRANYGYTF. CDR3 DNA sequence: TGTGCCAGTAGTATCCGACACCGAGCTAACTATGGCTACACCTTC.

The V and J genes are TRBV7-8 and TRBJ1-2; 7 bases are shared with TRBD1. V was pared by 5 bases and J by 3 bases, with 3 bases of the junction left unmatched. Germline V gives CDR1 SGHVS, CDR2 FQNEAQ. This CDR3 region has 13 residues. In DNA form, the CDR3 reads TGTGCCAGCAGCCGTCAGGGGGACTATGGCTACACCTTC. It yields the protein CASSRQGDYGYTF.

The CDR3 reads CASSYIGSRVETQYF. In nucleotides, the CDR3 is TGTGCCAGCAGTTACATCGGGTCTCGGGTAGAGACCCAGTACTTC. The chain carries TRBV6-5 and TRBJ2-5; the D is unclear. This CDR3 is built from 15 residues. Germline loops: CDR1 MNHEY, CDR2 SVGAGI. V was pared by 2 bases and J by 4 bases, with 14 bases between.

The chain links TRBV29-1 to TRBJ2-1; 7 bases line up with TRBD1. The CDR3 spans 15 residues. V lost 6 bases to trimming and J lost 7 bases; unmatched junction nucleotides: 15. Germline-derived CDR1 and CDR2 are SQVTM and ANQGSEA. The CDR3 loop reads CSVPLRGRVRNEQFF. CDR3 in DNA: TGCAGCGTGCCCCTGAGGGGGCGTGTAAGGAATGAGCAGTTCTTC.

The CDR3 protein is CASSLDRVHATIYF. The CDR3 DNA is TGCGCCAGCAGCTTGGACAGGGTCCACGCCACCATATATTTT. The chain employs TRBV5-1 and TRBJ1-3; tentative D call: TRBD1 (6 bases). V was clipped by 0 bases and J by 9 bases, with 13 bases between them. The CDR3 covers 14 residues. Germline loops: CDR1 SGHRS, CDR2 YFSETQ.

The genes are TRBV28 and TRBJ2-5; 8 nucleotides align to TRBD2. The CDR3 loop spans 13 amino acids. Unmatched junction bases numbered 5, after V lost 6 bases and J lost 5 bases. CDR1 is MDHEN and CDR2 is SYDVKM in the germline V gene. The chain's CDR3 is CASRAGGGETQYF. The CDR3 bases are TGTGCCAGCAGGGCGGGAGGCGGGGAGACCCAGTACTTC.

The chain combines TRBV6-6 with TRBJ1-4, with TRBD1 as a possible D gene (5 bases). CDR3 length: 15 residues. CDR1 is MNHNY, CDR2 SVGAGI, per germline (reference sequence). V was shortened by 5 bases and J by 6 bases, with 16 bases between the two germline ends. The CDR3 coding sequence is TGTGCCAGCAGTACCCCGGGGAGGGGTTATGAAAAACTGTTTTTT. Amino acids: CASSTPGRGYEKLFF.

V gene TRBV5-6 combines with J gene TRBJ2-3; tentatively, D is TRBD1 (6 bases). This CDR3 is 15 amino acids long. CDR1 is SGHDT and CDR2 is YYEEEE in the germline V gene. The ends were cut back, 0 bases at V and 2 bases at J, with 10 bases in the middle. The CDR3 reads CASSLVAGDTDTQYF. For the CDR3, the DNA is TGTGCCAGCAGCTTGGTCGCAGGGGACACAGATACGCAGTATTTT. The full variable domain, with the rest looked up from reference TRBV5-6 and TRBJ2-3, is DAGVTQSPTHLIKTRGQQVTLRCSPKSGHDTVSWYQQALGQGPQFIFQYYEEEERQRGNFPDRFSGHQFPNYSSELNVNALLLGDSALYLCASSLVAGDTDTQYFGPGTRLTVL.

This chain connects TRBV7-6 to TRBJ1-1; D is unresolved. Germline V gene data show CDR1 as SGHVS and CDR2 as FNYEAQ. CDR3 size: 15 residues. The V and J ends lost 2 bases and 3 bases respectively, with 13 bases between them. The CDR3 reads CASSLFPGVYTEAFF. The CDR3 coding sequence is TGTGCCAGCAGCTTATTCCCAGGTGTGTACACTGAAGCTTTCTTT.

The rearrangement uses TRBV5-4 and TRBJ1-2, with a tentative D call TRBD1 (5 bases). The CDR3 runs to 14 residues. The V gene lost 6 bases and the J gene lost 4 bases, with 16 bases spanning the gap. Germline V lookup: CDR1 SGHNT, CDR2 YYREEE (reference sequence). CDR3 DNA sequence: TGTGCCAGCAACCGGGGGGATGGGACCTATGGCTACACCTTC. Protein product: CASNRGDGTYGYTF.

V usage is TRBV7-8 and J usage is TRBJ2-7; TRBD2 agrees at 11 bases. V was clipped by 5 bases and J by 0 bases; unmatched bases: 6. CDR1 and CDR2 from the germline V gene are SGHVS and FQNEAQ. This CDR3 has 16 residues. The CDR3 DNA reads as TGTGCCAGCAGCCCGCGGACTAGCGGGCCCTCCTACGAGCAGTACTTC. It translates to CASSPRTSGPSYEQYF.

The chain uses TRBV2 and TRBJ2-2, with D tentatively TRBD1 (6 bases). The germline gives CDR1 SNHLY, CDR2 FYNNEI. The germline V and J ends were trimmed by 3 bases and 0 bases, with 14 bases remaining between them. The CDR3 length is 17 residues. The CDR3 nucleotides are TGTGCCAGCAGTGAGGACAGATTGTGGGCGAACACCGGGGAGCTGTTTTTT. Translation: CASSEDRLWANTGELFF.

CDR3 DNA: TGTGCCAGCAGTGAAGTGGCACAAACGTTGAACACTGAAGCTTTCTTT. Translated, it gives CASSEVAQTLNTEAFF. The J gene is TRBJ1-1, the V gene TRBV2; no definite D call. Trimming cost V 1 base and J 0 bases, with 12 bases left between them. CDR1 SNHLY and CDR2 FYNNEI come from the germline V gene. The CDR3 has 16 amino acids.

The rearrangement joins TRBV19 to TRBJ2-7; 10 bases map to TRBD1. There are 14 residues in the CDR3. J lost 3 bases, V lost 5 bases, and 4 bases had no gene match. Germline-derived CDR1 and CDR2 are LNHDA and SQIVND (reference sequence). Here the CDR3 reads CASSLGTGVYEQYF. The CDR3 DNA is TGTGCCAGTAGTCTAGGGACAGGGGTCTACGAGCAGTACTTC.

The V call is TRBV5-6, the J call TRBJ2-3; 7 nucleotides agree with TRBD1. Per the germline V gene, CDR1 is SGHDT and CDR2 is YYEEEE. V shed 5 bases and J 1 base; nucleotides not matched to a gene: 1. The length of the CDR3 is 13 residues. The CDR3 region has the DNA TGTGCCAGCAGGGGGACAGGCACAGATACGCAGTATTTT. It yields the protein CASRGTGTDTQYF.

V and J are TRBV9 and TRBJ1-2; 10 positions match TRBD1. The CDR3 is 13 residues long. V dropped 7 bases and J dropped 8; count of bases not matched to a gene: 8. CDR1 and CDR2 (germline): SGDLS, YYNGEE. The CDR3 DNA reads TGTGCCAGCTTTTCTGAGACAGGGGGCGGCTACACCTTC. This translates into CASFSETGGGYTF.

V gene TRBV18 combines with J gene TRBJ2-7; the D gene is possibly TRBD1 (6 bases). CDR3 length: 14 residues. Germline loops: CDR1 KGHSH, CDR2 LQKENI. V was trimmed by 5 bases and J by 5 bases, leaving 16 bases between them. CDR3 DNA sequence: TGTGCCAGCTCATCTATTACAGGGAACGACGAGCAGTACTTC. Protein product: CASSSITGNDEQYF.

This rearrangement joins TRBV28 to TRBJ1-1; the D gene is possibly TRBD1 (5 bases). From germline, CDR1 is MDHEN and CDR2 SYDVKM. V lost 6 bases and J 4 bases, leaving 15 bases between the germline ends. The CDR3 is 14 amino acids. The CDR3 DNA is TGTGCCAGCAGCCGGGGGGGTTCGATCACTGAAGCTTTCTTT. Amino acids: CASSRGGSITEAFF.

The gene calls are TRBV30 and TRBJ2-1; maybe TRBD1 (6 bases). This CDR3 is built from 13 residues. The germline V gene encodes CDR1 GTSNPN and CDR2 SVGIG (reference sequence). The V end was cut by 1 base, the J end by 4 bases, with 8 bases between. The CDR3 is CAWSETGYNEQFF. CDR3 DNA sequence: TGTGCCTGGAGTGAGACAGGTTACAATGAGCAGTTCTTC.

The chain employs TRBV7-2 and TRBJ1-3, with D possibly being TRBD1 (6 bases). This CDR3 region has 16 residues. CDR1 is SGHTA and CDR2 is FQGNSA in the germline V gene. With 5 bases removed from V and 0 bases from J, the gap between germline ends came to 14 bases. In DNA, the CDR3 is TGTGCCAGCAGCCCGGGGGCCCGGTTCTCTGGAAACACCATATATTTT. Translation gives CASSPGARFSGNTIYF.

This chain links TRBV10-3 with TRBJ2-5; either TRBD1 or TRBD2 may supply D (5 bases each). Per germline, CDR1 ENHRY and CDR2 SYGVKD. The V end was cut by 7 bases, the J end by 5 bases, with 14 bases between. The CDR3 sequence is 13 residues long. As DNA, the CDR3 is TGTGCCATCAAGAGTGGGGACCGGGAGACCCAGTACTTC. It specifies CAIKSGDRETQYF.

The CDR3 DNA reads as TGTGCCAGCAGCAATTCAGGTTTCCGATTGACTGGGGCCAACGTCCTGACTTTC. It encodes CASSNSGFRLTGANVLTF. The V call is TRBV7-3, the J call TRBJ2-6; no clear D. The CDR3 consists of 18 residues. V was cut by 5 bases and J by 2 bases, with 19 bases left in between. Germline assignment: CDR1 SGHTA and CDR2 FQGTGA.

The chain joins TRBV19 to TRBJ2-3; no definite D call. Trimming shortened V by 4 bases and J by 0 bases, and 8 bases separated the two germline ends. The CDR3 is 14 amino acids. The germline V gene encodes CDR1 LNHDA and CDR2 SQIVND (reference sequence). The CDR3 sequence is CASSKAVSTDTQYF. DNA for the CDR3: TGTGCCAGTAGTAAGGCGGTTAGCACAGATACGCAGTATTTT.